The entry that follows covers one T cell receptor beta chain sequence. The data were produced by immunoSEQ multiplex PCR, yet TCRdb's version contains in-frame clones alone and is incomplete. Of about 140,000 clones in the sample, 94% are singletons; the top ten hold roughly 13%. These data belong to a study of control samples from healthy donors and cancer patients. Per germline, CDR1 SGHDT and CDR2 YYEEEE. V lost 0 bases, J lost 4 bases, and 7 bases stayed unmatched. The CDR3 runs 16 residues. The receptor's source is a man in his forties or fifties in good health. Sequenced material: blood. The V call is TRBV5-6, the J call TRBJ1-5, with 7 bases aligning to TRBD1. In DNA, the CDR3 is TGTGCCAGCAGCTTGGGGGGACAGAACTTAAATCAGCCCCAGCATTTT. Translation gives CASSLGGQNLNQPQHF.